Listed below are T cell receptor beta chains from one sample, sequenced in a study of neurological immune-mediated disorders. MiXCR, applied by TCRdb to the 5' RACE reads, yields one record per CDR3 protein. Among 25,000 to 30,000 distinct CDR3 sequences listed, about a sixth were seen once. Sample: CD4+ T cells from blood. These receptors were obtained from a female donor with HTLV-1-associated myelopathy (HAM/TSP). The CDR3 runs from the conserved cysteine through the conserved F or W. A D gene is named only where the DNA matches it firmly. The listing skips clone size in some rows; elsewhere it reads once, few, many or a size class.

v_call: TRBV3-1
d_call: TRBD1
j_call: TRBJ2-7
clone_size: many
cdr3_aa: CASSQANRGEQYF
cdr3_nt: TGTGCCAGCAGCCAAGCGAACAGGGGCGAGCAGTACTTC

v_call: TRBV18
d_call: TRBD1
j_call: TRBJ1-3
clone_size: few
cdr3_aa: CASSPTSGTGTGNTIYF
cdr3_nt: TGTGCCAGCTCACCCACCTCCGGGACAGGGACGGGAAACACCATATATTTT

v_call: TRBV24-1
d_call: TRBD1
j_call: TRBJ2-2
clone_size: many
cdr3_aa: CATSDRGQIANTGELFF
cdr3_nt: TGTGCCACCAGTGACAGGGGACAGATCGCGAACACCGGGGAGCTGTTTTTT

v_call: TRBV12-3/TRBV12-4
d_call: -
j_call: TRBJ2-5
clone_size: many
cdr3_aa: CASSLQETQYF
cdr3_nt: TGTGCCAGCAGTTTACAAGAGACCCAGTACTTC

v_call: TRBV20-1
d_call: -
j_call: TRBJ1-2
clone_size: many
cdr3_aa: CSARDLLVVNYGYTF
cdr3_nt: TGCAGTGCTAGAGATTTGCTAGTAGTGAACTATGGCTACACCTTC

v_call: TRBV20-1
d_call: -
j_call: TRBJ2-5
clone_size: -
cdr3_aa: CSAPRGVGETHYF
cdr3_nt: TGCAGTGCACCGAGGGGGGTTGGAGAGACCCATTACTTC

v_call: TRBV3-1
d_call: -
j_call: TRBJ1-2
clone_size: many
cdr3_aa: CASSQGPVRYTF
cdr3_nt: TGTGCCAGCAGCCAAGGTCCGGTTCGATACACCTTC

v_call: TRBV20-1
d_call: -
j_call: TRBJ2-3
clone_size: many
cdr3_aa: CSAREGSATDTQYF
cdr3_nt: TGCAGTGCTAGAGAGGGTTCGGCCACAGATACGCAGTATTTT

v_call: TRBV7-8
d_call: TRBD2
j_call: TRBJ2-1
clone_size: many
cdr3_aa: CASSYWTSGDNEQFF
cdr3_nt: TGTGCCAGCAGCTACTGGACTAGCGGGGACAATGAGCAGTTCTTC

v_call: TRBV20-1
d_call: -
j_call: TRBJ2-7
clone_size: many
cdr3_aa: CSARFQASEQYF
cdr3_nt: TGCAGTGCTAGGTTCCAGGCAAGCGAGCAGTACTTC

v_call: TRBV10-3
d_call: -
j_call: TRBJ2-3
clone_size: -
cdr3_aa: CAISEGGAVSDTHYF
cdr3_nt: TGTGCCATCAGTGAAGGGGGAGCGGTATCAGATACGCATTATTTT

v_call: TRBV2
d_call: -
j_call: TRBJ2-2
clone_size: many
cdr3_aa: CASSRGNTGELFF
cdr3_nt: TGTGCCAGCAGTCGGGGGAACACCGGGGAGCTGTTTTTT

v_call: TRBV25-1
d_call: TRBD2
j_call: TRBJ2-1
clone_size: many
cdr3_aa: CASSEGLAGFLRVHEQFF
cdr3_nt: TGTGCCAGCAGTGAAGGACTAGCGGGCTTCCTCAGAGTCCATGAGCAGTTCTTC

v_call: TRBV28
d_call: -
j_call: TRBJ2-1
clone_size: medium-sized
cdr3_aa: CASSPKGYNEQFF
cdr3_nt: TGTGCCAGCAGTCCAAAAGGGTACAATGAGCAGTTCTTC

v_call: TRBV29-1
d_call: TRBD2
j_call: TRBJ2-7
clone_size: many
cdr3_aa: CSVLRLAGSYEQYF
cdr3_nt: TGCAGCGTCCTCCGACTAGCGGGGTCCTACGAGCAGTACTTC

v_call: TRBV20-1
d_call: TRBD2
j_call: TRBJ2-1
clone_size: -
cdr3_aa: CSARTGGLAGVNNEQFF
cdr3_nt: TGCAGTGCTCGTACAGGGGGACTAGCGGGAGTAAACAATGAGCAGTTCTTC

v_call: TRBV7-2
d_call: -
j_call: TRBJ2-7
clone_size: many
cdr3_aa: CASSLAQGPFYEQYF
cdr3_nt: TGTGCCAGCAGCTTAGCGCAGGGTCCCTTCTACGAGCAGTACTTC

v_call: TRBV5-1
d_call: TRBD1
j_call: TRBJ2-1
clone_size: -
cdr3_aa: CASSLEGQGANEQFF
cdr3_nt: TGCGCCAGCAGCTTGGAGGGACAGGGGGCGAATGAGCAGTTCTTC

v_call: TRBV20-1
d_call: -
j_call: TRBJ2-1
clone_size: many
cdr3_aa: CSATPTLDEQFF
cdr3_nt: TGCAGTGCTACCCCCACTTTAGATGAGCAGTTCTTC

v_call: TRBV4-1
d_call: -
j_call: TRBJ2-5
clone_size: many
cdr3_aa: CASSQDRGAGTWQETQYF
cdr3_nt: TGCGCCAGCAGCCAAGATAGGGGCGCGGGAACGTGGCAAGAGACCCAGTACTTC

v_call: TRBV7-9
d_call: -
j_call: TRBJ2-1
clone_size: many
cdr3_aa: CASSLDFRLLNEQFF
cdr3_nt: TGTGCCAGCAGCTTAGACTTTAGACTCCTCAATGAGCAGTTCTTC